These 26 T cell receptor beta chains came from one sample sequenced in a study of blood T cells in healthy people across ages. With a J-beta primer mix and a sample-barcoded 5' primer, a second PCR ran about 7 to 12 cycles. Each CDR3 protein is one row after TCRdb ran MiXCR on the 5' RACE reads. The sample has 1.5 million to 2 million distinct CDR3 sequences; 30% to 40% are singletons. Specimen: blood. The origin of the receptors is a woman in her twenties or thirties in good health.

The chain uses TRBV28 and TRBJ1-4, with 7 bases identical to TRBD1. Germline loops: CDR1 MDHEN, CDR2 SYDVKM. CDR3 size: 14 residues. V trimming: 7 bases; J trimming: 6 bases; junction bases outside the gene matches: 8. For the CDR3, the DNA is TGTGCCAGCAAGGAGGGGGCGTTCGATGAAAAACTGTTTTTT. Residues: CASKEGAFDEKLFF.

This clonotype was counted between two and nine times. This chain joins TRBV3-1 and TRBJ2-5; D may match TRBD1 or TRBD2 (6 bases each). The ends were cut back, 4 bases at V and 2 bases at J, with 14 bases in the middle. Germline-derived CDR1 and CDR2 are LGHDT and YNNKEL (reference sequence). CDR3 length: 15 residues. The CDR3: CASSPWGDIQETQYF. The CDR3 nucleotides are TGTGCCAGCAGCCCCTGGGGGGACATTCAAGAGACCCAGTACTTC.

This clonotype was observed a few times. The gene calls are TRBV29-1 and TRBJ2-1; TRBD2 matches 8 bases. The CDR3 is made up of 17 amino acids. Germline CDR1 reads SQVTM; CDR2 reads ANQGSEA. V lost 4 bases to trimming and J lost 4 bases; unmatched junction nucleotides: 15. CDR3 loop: CSVGGTMGAGEYNEQFF. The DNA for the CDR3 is TGCAGCGTTGGGGGGACGATGGGAGCGGGGGAGTACAATGAGCAGTTCTTC.

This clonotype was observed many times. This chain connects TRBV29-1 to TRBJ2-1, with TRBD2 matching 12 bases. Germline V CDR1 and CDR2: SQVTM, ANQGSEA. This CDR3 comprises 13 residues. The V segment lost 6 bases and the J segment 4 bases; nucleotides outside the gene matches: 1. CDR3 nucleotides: TGCAGCGTGACTAGCGGGAGTTACAATGAGCAGTTCTTC. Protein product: CSVTSGSYNEQFF.

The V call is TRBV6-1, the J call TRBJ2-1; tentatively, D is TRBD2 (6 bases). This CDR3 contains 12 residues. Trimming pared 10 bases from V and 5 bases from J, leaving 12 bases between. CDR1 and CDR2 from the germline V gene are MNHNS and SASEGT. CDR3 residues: CAIAREDNEQFF. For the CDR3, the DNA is TGTGCCATAGCCAGGGAGGACAATGAGCAGTTCTTC.

This chain's CDR3 is CASSALVGYSNQPQHF. As DNA, the CDR3 is TGTGCCAGCAGCGCCTTGGTGGGCTATAGCAATCAGCCCCAGCATTTT. V gene TRBV6-1 combines with J gene TRBJ1-5; D unclear. CDR3 length: 16 residues. The germline V gene encodes CDR1 MNHNS and CDR2 SASEGT. V was cut by 6 bases and J by 0 bases, with 15 bases left in between.

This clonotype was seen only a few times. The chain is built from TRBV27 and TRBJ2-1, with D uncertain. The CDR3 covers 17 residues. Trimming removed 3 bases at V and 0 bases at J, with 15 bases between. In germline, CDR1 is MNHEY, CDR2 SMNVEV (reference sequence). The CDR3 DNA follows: TGTGCCAGCAGTTTCTCATTACGTCAGACCTCCTACAATGAGCAGTTCTTC. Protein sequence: CASSFSLRQTSYNEQFF.

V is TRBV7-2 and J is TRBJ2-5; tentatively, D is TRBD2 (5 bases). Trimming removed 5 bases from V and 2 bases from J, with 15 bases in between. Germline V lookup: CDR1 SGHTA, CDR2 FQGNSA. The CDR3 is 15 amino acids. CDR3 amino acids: CASSPDWGVQETQYF. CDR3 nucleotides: TGTGCCAGCAGCCCCGATTGGGGAGTGCAAGAGACCCAGTACTTC.

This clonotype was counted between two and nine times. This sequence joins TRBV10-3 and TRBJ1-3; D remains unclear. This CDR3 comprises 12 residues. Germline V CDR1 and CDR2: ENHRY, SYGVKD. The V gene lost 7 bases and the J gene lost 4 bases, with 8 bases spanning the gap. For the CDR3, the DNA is TGTGCCATCAACTCGCCGGGAAACACCATATATTTT. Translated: CAINSPGNTIYF.

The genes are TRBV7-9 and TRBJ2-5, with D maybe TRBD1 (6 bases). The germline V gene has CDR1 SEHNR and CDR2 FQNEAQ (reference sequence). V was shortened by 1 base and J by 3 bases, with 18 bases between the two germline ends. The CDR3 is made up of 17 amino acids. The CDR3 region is CASSLGRGRRDKETQYF. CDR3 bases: TGTGCCAGCAGCTTAGGAAGGGGCCGTAGGGACAAAGAGACCCAGTACTTC.

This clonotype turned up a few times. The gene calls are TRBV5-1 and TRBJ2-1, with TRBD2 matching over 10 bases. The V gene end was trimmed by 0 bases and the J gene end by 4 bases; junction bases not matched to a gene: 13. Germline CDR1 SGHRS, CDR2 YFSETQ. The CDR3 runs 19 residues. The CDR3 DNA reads TGCGCCAGCAGCTTGGAGGGTGCTCCACTAGCGGGGACTTACAATGAGCAGTTCTTC. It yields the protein CASSLEGAPLAGTYNEQFF.

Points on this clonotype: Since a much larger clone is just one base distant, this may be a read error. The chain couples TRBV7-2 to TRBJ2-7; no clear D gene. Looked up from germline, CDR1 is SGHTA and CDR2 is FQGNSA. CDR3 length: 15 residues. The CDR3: CANSFEAVSSYEQYF. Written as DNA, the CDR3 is TGTGCCAACAGCTTTGAGGCCGTTAGCTCCTACGAGCAGTACTTC.

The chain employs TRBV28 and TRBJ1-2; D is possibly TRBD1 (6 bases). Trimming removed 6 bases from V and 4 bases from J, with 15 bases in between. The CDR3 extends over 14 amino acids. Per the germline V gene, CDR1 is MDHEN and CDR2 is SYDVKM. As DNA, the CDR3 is TGTGCCAGCAGCTCCAGACAGGTACTCTATGGCTACACCTTC. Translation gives CASSSRQVLYGYTF.

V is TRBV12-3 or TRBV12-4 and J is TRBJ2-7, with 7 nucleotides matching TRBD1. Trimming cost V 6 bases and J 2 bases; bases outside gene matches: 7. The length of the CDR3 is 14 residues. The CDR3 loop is CASRQGRVAYEQYF. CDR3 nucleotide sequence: TGTGCCAGCAGACAGGGGCGGGTAGCCTACGAGCAGTACTTC.

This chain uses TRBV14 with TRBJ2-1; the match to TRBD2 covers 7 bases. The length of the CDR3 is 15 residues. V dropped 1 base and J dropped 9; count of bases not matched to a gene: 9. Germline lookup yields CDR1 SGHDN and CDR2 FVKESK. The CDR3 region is CASSQAAPGGPEQFF. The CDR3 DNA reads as TGTGCCAGCAGCCAAGCCGCGCCGGGGGGACCTGAGCAGTTCTTC.

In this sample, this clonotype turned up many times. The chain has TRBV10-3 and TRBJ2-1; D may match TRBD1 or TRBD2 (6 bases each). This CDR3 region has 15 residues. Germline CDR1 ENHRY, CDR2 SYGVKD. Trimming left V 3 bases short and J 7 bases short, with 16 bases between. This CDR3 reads CAISDRGDWANEQFF. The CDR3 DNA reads TGTGCCATCAGTGATAGGGGGGATTGGGCGAATGAGCAGTTCTTC.

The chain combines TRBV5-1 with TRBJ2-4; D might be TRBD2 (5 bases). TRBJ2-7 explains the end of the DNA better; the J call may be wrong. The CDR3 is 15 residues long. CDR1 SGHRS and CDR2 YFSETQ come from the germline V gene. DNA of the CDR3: TGCGCCAGCAGCATGGTAGCCCCCGAGGGAGTCGAGCAGTACTTC. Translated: CASSMVAPEGVEQYF.

CDR3 sequence reads: CASSLPIAGSYNEQFF. The CDR3 nucleotides are TGTGCCAGCAGCTTACCGATAGCGGGCTCCTACAATGAGCAGTTCTTC. This rearrangement joins TRBV7-9 to TRBJ2-1; TRBD2 agrees at 7 bases. J lost 0 bases, V lost 2 bases, and 4 bases had no gene match. The CDR3 extends over 16 amino acids. Germline V gives CDR1 SEHNR, CDR2 FQNEAQ (reference sequence).

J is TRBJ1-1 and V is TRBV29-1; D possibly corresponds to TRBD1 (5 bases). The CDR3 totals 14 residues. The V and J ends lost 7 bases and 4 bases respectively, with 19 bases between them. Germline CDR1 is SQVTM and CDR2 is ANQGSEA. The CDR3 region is CSAMRGNAGTEAFF. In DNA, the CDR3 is TGCAGCGCTATGCGGGGCAACGCCGGCACTGAAGCTTTCTTT.

This chain's CDR3 is CASSLGAGGHYEQFF. DNA of the CDR3: TGTGCCAGCAGCTTAGGAGCGGGGGGGCATTATGAGCAGTTCTTC. V usage is TRBV7-6 and J usage is TRBJ2-1, with 10 bases lining up with TRBD2. V lost 1 base, J lost 8 bases, and 5 bases stayed unmatched. The CDR3 is 15 amino acids. Per germline, CDR1 SGHVS and CDR2 FNYEAQ.

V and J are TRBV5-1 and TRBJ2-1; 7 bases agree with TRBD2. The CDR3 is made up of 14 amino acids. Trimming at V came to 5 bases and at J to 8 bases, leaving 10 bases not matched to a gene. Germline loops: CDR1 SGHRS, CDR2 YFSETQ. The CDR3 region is CASREAGIGDEQFF. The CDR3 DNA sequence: TGCGCCAGCAGGGAAGCGGGGATTGGGGATGAGCAGTTCTTC.

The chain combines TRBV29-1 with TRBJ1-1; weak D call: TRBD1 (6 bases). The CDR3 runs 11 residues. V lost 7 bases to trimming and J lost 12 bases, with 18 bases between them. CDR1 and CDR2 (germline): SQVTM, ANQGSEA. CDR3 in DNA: TGCAGCGGGATAACGACAGGTCTGACTTTCTTT. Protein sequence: CSGITTGLTFF.

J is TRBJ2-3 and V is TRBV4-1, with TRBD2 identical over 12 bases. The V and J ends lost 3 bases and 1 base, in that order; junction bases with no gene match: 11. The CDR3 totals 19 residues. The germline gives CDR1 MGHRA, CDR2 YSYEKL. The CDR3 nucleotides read TGCGCCAGCAGCCACCGACTAGCGGGAGCAGGCACCGGCACAGATACGCAGTATTTT. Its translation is CASSHRLAGAGTGTDTQYF.

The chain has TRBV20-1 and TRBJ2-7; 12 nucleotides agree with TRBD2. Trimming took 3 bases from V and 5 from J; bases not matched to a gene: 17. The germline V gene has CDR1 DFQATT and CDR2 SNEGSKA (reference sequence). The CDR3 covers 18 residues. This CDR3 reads CSASFPPKVTSGGNEQYF. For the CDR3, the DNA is TGCAGTGCTAGTTTCCCCCCGAAGGTGACTAGCGGGGGTAACGAGCAGTACTTC.

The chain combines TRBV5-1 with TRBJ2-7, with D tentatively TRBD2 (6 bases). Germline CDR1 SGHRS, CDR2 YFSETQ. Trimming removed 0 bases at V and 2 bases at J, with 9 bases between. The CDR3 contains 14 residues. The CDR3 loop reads CASSLDPGAYEQYF. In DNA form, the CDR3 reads TGCGCCAGCAGCTTGGATCCGGGGGCCTACGAGCAGTACTTC.

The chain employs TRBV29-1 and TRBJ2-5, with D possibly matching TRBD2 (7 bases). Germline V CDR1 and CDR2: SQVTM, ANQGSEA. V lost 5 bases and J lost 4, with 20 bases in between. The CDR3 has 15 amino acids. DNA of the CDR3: TGCAGCGTTTTGTGCGGGGGCCCCACCCCAGAGACCCAGTACTTC. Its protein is CSVLCGGPTPETQYF.